The 27 T cell receptor beta chains presented below share a single source sample, sequenced in a study of vaccination effects on CD4 cells after COVID-19. Viral peptide pools were used in the ViraFEST assay to expand antigen-specific CD4+ T cells, and sequencing came afterward. Cultured cells yielded isolated CD4+ T cells after 10 to 11 days. The vaccine given was either BNT162b2 or mRNA-1273, in two doses. Measured with immunoSEQ multiplex PCR; TCRdb has only the in-frame clones, and not every one. The sample yields some 30,000 clones, almost 85% seen once. No antigens are known for them. This specimen was CD4+ T cells from PBMCs cultured with HCoV-NL63 spike peptides, taken after COVID-19 vaccination. All receptors come from a human donor who received a COVID-19 vaccine. Some clones in this sample may be carry-over from other donors' samples.

This chain uses TRBV3-1 (or the pseudogene TRBV3-2) with TRBJ1-2; no firm D call. Germline V gives CDR1 LGHDT, CDR2 YNNKEL (reference sequence). The CDR3 consists of 15 residues. The V end lost 1 base, the J end lost 0 bases, and 9 bases lay between the germline ends. The CDR3 here is CASSQGQAPNYGYTF. Here the CDR3 DNA reads TGTGCCAGCAGCCAAGGGCAGGCACCTAACTATGGCTACACCTTC.

V usage is TRBV30 and J usage is TRBJ1-1; D ambiguous. V lost 3 bases to trimming and J lost 1 base, with 15 bases between them. The CDR3 is 15 amino acids. CDR1 and CDR2 from the germline V gene are GTSNPN and SVGIG (reference sequence). The CDR3 DNA follows: TGTGCCTGGAGCGCTTCGAGGGTGGAGAACACTGAAGCTTTCTTT. Amino acids: CAWSASRVENTEAFF. The full variable domain, in which reference TRBV30 and TRBJ1-1 provide the parts outside the CDR3, is SQTIHQWPATLVQPVGSPLSLECTVEGTSNPNLYWYRQAAGRGLQLLFYSVGIGQISSEVPQNLSASRPQDRQFILSSKKLLLSDSGFYLCAWSASRVENTEAFFGQGTRLTVV.

The chain has TRBV6-5 and TRBJ1-2, with 7 bases lining up with TRBD1. Germline CDR1 MNHEY, CDR2 SVGAGI. The CDR3 totals 13 residues. The V gene end was trimmed by 6 bases and the J gene end by 5 bases; junction bases not matched to a gene: 6. The CDR3 spells CASRTGTEYGYTF. In DNA form, the CDR3 reads TGTGCCAGCAGAACCGGGACAGAGTATGGCTACACCTTC.

The genes are TRBV5-1 and TRBJ2-1; 13 nucleotides align to TRBD2. The CDR3 spans 15 residues. CDR1 and CDR2 from the germline V gene are SGHRS and YFSETQ. With V trimmed by 4 bases and J by 12 bases, 10 bases remained unmatched. The CDR3 spells CASSLPTSGGAGQFF. CDR3 DNA: TGCGCCAGCAGCCTACCAACTAGCGGGGGGGCCGGGCAGTTCTTC.

This clone was picked up a small number of times. CDR3 residues: CASSPGGEANYGYTF. The CDR3 nucleotides read TGTGCCAGCTCACCAGGGGGGGAAGCTAACTATGGCTACACCTTC. The chain uses TRBV18 and TRBJ1-2; D might be TRBD1 (5 bases). Trimming stripped 2 bases from V and 0 bases from J, with 10 bases between. Germline CDR1 and CDR2: KGHSH and LQKENI. The CDR3 is 15 amino acids.

This clone has a handful of counts. The chain uses TRBV24-1 and TRBJ2-3; the D gene is possibly TRBD2 (6 bases). Germline V gene data show CDR1 as KGHDR and CDR2 as SFDVKD. The CDR3 runs to 14 residues. V was shortened by 3 bases and J by 2 bases, with 8 bases between the two germline ends. The CDR3 region is CATSDGGSTDTQYF. DNA for the CDR3: TGTGCCACCAGTGATGGGGGGTCCACAGATACGCAGTATTTT.

This clone was found once. The chain employs TRBV27 and TRBJ2-1; no firm D call. In germline, CDR1 is MNHEY, CDR2 SMNVEV (reference sequence). V was cut by 0 bases and J by 8 bases, with 11 bases left in between. This CDR3 is built from 14 residues. As DNA, the CDR3 is TGTGCCAGCAGTTTATCTAGATCAAACCATGAGCAGTTCTTC. Residues: CASSLSRSNHEQFF.

V usage is TRBV5-5 and J usage is TRBJ1-5; D is unresolved. This CDR3 has 13 amino acids. V was trimmed by 1 base and J by 3 bases, leaving 5 bases between them. Looked up from germline, CDR1 is SGHKS and CDR2 is YYEKEE (reference sequence). Here the CDR3 reads CASSLLTNQPQHF. The CDR3 DNA reads TGTGCCAGCAGCTTGTTGACCAATCAGCCCCAGCATTTT.

This clone was counted only a few times. This chain joins TRBV4-1 and TRBJ1-3; TRBD1 agrees at 7 bases. CDR1 is MGHRA and CDR2 is YSYEKL in the germline V gene. The V gene end was trimmed by 4 bases and the J gene end by 4 bases; junction bases not matched to a gene: 10. The CDR3 runs 16 residues. CDR3 residues: CASSRGQRDAGNTIYF. The CDR3, as DNA: TGCGCCAGCAGCCGGGGACAGCGCGACGCGGGAAACACCATATATTTT.

This chain joins TRBV9 and TRBJ2-2; D is possibly TRBD2 (5 bases). This CDR3 comprises 15 residues. In germline, CDR1 is SGDLS, CDR2 YYNGEE. The ends were cut back, 7 bases at V and 3 bases at J, with 16 bases in the middle. The CDR3 region is CASCPLAVDTGELFF. CDR3 bases: TGTGCCAGCTGTCCCCTAGCAGTAGACACCGGGGAGCTGTTTTTT.

The chain combines TRBV30 with TRBJ2-5; no clear D. CDR3 length: 14 amino acids. Germline values: CDR1 GTSNPN, CDR2 SVGIG (reference sequence). Trimming stripped 2 bases from V and 0 bases from J, with 10 bases between. The CDR3: CAWSRTDYQETQYF. The CDR3 DNA sequence: TGTGCCTGGAGTAGGACGGATTACCAAGAGACCCAGTACTTC.

The rearrangement joins TRBV4-3 to TRBJ1-3; 9 nucleotides match TRBD1. V lost 4 bases, J lost 4 bases, and 17 bases stayed unmatched. The germline V gene has CDR1 LGHNA and CDR2 YSLEER. The length of the CDR3 is 19 residues. CDR3: CASSRTLISGTGKGNTIYF. The CDR3 region has the DNA TGCGCCAGCAGCCGAACCTTAATTTCCGGGACAGGGAAGGGAAACACCATATATTTT.

This clone has just a few counts. J is TRBJ2-1 and V is TRBV5-4; D is uncertain. The CDR3 loop spans 15 amino acids. Germline V gene data show CDR1 as SGHNT and CDR2 as YYREEE (reference sequence). The V end lost 0 bases, the J end lost 4 bases, and 11 bases lay between the germline ends. CDR3 in amino acids: CASSLEGISYNEQFF. In DNA form, the CDR3 reads TGTGCCAGCAGCTTGGAAGGTATCTCGTACAATGAGCAGTTCTTC.

CDR3 sequence (DNA): TGTGCCAGCAGCTCGGGGGCAGGGTGGAATTCACCCCTCCACTTT. Translation gives CASSSGAGWNSPLHF. The chain is built from TRBV5-6 and TRBJ1-6, with D tentatively TRBD1 (6 bases). Germline CDR1 reads SGHDT; CDR2 reads YYEEEE. CDR3 length equals 15 residues. Trimming left V 3 bases short and J 7 bases short, with 14 bases between.

This clone appeared a few times. CDR3 amino acids: CASSLVLAGGQETQYF. CDR3 coding DNA: TGCGCCAGCAGCTTGGTGCTAGCGGGGGGCCAAGAGACCCAGTACTTC. The chain combines TRBV5-1 with TRBJ2-5, with 11 bases identical to TRBD2. V lost 0 bases to trimming and J lost 1 base; unmatched junction nucleotides: 2. The CDR3 covers 16 residues. In germline, CDR1 is SGHRS, CDR2 YFSETQ.

The chain combines TRBV11-2 with TRBJ2-7; D assignment may be TRBD1 or TRBD2 (5 bases each). CDR3 length equals 13 residues. V was cut by 5 bases and J by 6 bases, with 14 bases left in between. Germline V CDR1 and CDR2: SGHAT, FQNNGV. The CDR3 loop reads CASSTHRDGEQYV. The CDR3 nucleotides read TGTGCCAGCAGCACCCACCGGGACGGCGAGCAGTACGTC.

CDR3 in DNA: TGTGCCAGCAGCGGGGACGACTATGGCTACACCTTC. Amino acid sequence: CASSGDDYGYTF. V is TRBV12-3 or TRBV12-4 and J is TRBJ1-2, with D perhaps matching TRBD1 (5 bases). V gave up 6 bases and J gave up 3 bases, with 8 bases separating them. The CDR3 is made up of 12 amino acids.

The rearrangement links TRBV4-1 to TRBJ1-6, with TRBD1 matching 11 bases. Trimming took 4 bases from V and 8 from J; bases not matched to a gene: 10. CDR3 length equals 17 residues. Germline CDR1 is MGHRA and CDR2 is YSYEKL. The CDR3 is CASSRQTGTGGDSPLHF. The CDR3 bases are TGCGCCAGCAGCCGTCAGACCGGGACAGGGGGGGATTCACCCCTCCACTTT.

The chain joins TRBV6-5 to TRBJ2-5; 8 bases are a match to TRBD2. The CDR3 covers 14 residues. Germline CDR1 MNHEY, CDR2 SVGAGI. Trimming at V came to 5 bases and at J to 7 bases, leaving 9 bases not matched to a gene. In nucleotides, the CDR3 is TGTGCCAGCAGTATCGTAGCGGGGAGTGGGACCCAGTACTTC. Residues: CASSIVAGSGTQYF.

This chain connects TRBV10-2 to TRBJ1-1, with D unresolved. The ends were cut back, 2 bases at V and 1 base at J, with 5 bases in the middle. This CDR3 has 13 residues. Per the germline V gene, CDR1 is WSHSY and CDR2 is SAAADI. The CDR3 DNA reads as TGCGCCAGCAGTGAGGTAGGGAACACTGAAGCTTTCTTT. This encodes CASSEVGNTEAFF.

The V gene is TRBV4-1, the J gene TRBJ2-2; 8 bases match TRBD2. This CDR3 spans 19 amino acids. Trimming took 1 base from V and 7 from J; bases not matched to a gene: 17. Germline lookup yields CDR1 MGHRA and CDR2 YSYEKL. The DNA of the CDR3 is TGCGCCAGCAGCCAAGGAATGAGGGGCGGGGGGCCGGAGGGCGGGGAGCTGTTTTTT. It translates to CASSQGMRGGGPEGGELFF.

This chain links TRBV30 with TRBJ1-2; 7 nucleotides match TRBD1. The V and J ends lost 4 bases and 5 bases, in that order; junction bases with no gene match: 13. Germline CDR1 and CDR2: GTSNPN and SVGIG (reference sequence). This CDR3 comprises 15 residues. The CDR3 is CAWMVGGSNVYGYTF. DNA of the CDR3: TGTGCCTGGATGGTAGGGGGCAGCAACGTGTATGGCTACACCTTC.

V usage is TRBV7-3 and J usage is TRBJ1-1, with 8 bases identical to TRBD1. V lost 5 bases to trimming and J lost 10 bases; unmatched junction nucleotides: 6. Germline CDR1 reads SGHTA; CDR2 reads FQGTGA. This CDR3 comprises 12 residues. The CDR3 DNA is TGTGCCAGCAGCCACGGACAGGGAGGAGCTTTCTTT. This gives the protein CASSHGQGGAFF.

The rearrangement links TRBV19 to TRBJ1-1; weak D call: TRBD1 (5 bases). Germline CDR1 LNHDA, CDR2 SQIVND (reference sequence). Trimming stripped 6 bases from V and 6 bases from J, with 11 bases between. The CDR3 runs 12 residues. The CDR3 is CASSRGAAEAFF. In nucleotides, the CDR3 is TGTGCCAGTAGCAGAGGGGCGGCTGAAGCTTTCTTT.

The chain recombines TRBV30 with TRBJ2-2, with a possible D match to TRBD1 (6 bases). CDR1 is GTSNPN, CDR2 SVGIG, per germline (reference sequence). The CDR3 runs 15 residues. Trimming pared 0 bases from V and 7 bases from J, leaving 15 bases between. CDR3 nucleotide sequence: TGTGCCTGGAGTGTAAGGGGCAGGGGTGTCGGGGAGCTGTTTTTT. Its protein is CAWSVRGRGVGELFF.

The rearrangement uses TRBV19 and TRBJ1-1, with D tentatively TRBD1 (6 bases). V was trimmed by 7 bases and J by 1 base, leaving 16 bases between them. This CDR3 has 15 amino acids. Germline lookup yields CDR1 LNHDA and CDR2 SQIVND (reference sequence). The CDR3 is CASTEDRRPNTEAFF. DNA of the CDR3: TGTGCCAGTACCGAAGACAGGCGCCCGAACACTGAAGCTTTCTTT.

Here the CDR3 DNA reads TGTGCCAGCAGCCAACACCGAAGAGGGGTCTATGGCTACACCTTC. Amino acids: CASSQHRRGVYGYTF. The rearrangement uses TRBV14 and TRBJ1-2, with D perhaps matching TRBD1 (5 bases). The CDR3 totals 15 residues. Germline CDR1 reads SGHDN; CDR2 reads FVKESK. V dropped 2 bases and J dropped 4 bases, with 14 bases sitting between them.